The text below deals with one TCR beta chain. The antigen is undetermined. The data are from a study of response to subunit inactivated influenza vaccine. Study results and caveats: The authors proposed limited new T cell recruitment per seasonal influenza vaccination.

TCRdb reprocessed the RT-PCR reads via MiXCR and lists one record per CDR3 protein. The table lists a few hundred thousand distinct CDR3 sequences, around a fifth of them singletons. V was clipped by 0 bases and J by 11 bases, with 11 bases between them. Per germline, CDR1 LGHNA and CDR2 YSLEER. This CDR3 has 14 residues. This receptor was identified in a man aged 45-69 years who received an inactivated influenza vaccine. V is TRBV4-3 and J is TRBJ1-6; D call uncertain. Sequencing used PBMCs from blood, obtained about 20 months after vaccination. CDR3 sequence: CASSQDKGLTPLHF. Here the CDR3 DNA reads TGCGCCAGCAGCCAAGATAAAGGCCTGACACCCCTCCACTTT.